These 27 T cell receptor beta chains share one sample of origin, sequenced in a study of blood T cell repertoires in COVID-19. Produced via immunoSEQ multiplex PCR; TCRdb's table is partial and in-frame only. The sample records 120,000 to 150,000 clones, approximately 85% being singletons. Sequenced: peripheral blood. Source of these receptors: a woman aged 55 to 70 with COVID-19, enrolled during active disease.

This clone has only one observation. The rearrangement links TRBV5-1 to TRBJ2-5; D may be TRBD2 (5 bases). Trimming removed 0 bases at V and 2 bases at J, with 8 bases between. This CDR3 contains 14 residues. Germline CDR1 SGHRS, CDR2 YFSETQ. CDR3 nucleotides: TGCGCCAGCAGCTTGGAGGACTTACAAGAGACCCAGTACTTC. Its protein is CASSLEDLQETQYF.

The chain joins TRBV6-5 to TRBJ2-1; 13 nucleotides line up with TRBD2. The V gene's germline CDR1 is MNHEY and CDR2 SVGAGI. After removal of 3 bases from V and 7 bases from J, the junction contained 6 bases not matched to a gene. The CDR3 spans 16 residues. The CDR3 sequence is CASSYQTSGGANEQFF. The CDR3 bases are TGTGCCAGCAGTTATCAAACTAGCGGGGGGGCGAATGAGCAGTTCTTC.

CDR3 sequence: CAISEFVGADRANYGYTF. In DNA form, the CDR3 reads TGTGCCATCAGTGAATTCGTTGGGGCCGACCGCGCTAACTATGGCTACACCTTC. V gene TRBV10-3 combines with J gene TRBJ1-2; maybe TRBD1 (5 bases). With 3 bases removed from V and 0 bases from J, the gap between germline ends came to 20 bases. The CDR3 has 18 residues. CDR1 is ENHRY, CDR2 SYGVKD, per germline.

This chain links TRBV27 with TRBJ2-7; TRBD1 matches 10 bases. The J segment lost 5 bases and the V segment lost 4 bases, leaving 5 bases of the junction unmatched. The CDR3 is 14 amino acids. CDR1 and CDR2 (germline): MNHEY, SMNVEV (reference sequence). The CDR3 sequence is CASSSGTGVDEQYF. In nucleotides, the CDR3 is TGTGCCAGCAGTTCCGGGACAGGGGTCGACGAGCAGTACTTC.

This chain connects TRBV27 to TRBJ2-2; 10 positions agree with TRBD1. Trimming at V came to 6 bases and at J to 4 bases, leaving 14 bases not matched to a gene. CDR3 size: 18 residues. The V gene's germline CDR1 is MNHEY and CDR2 SMNVEV (reference sequence). The CDR3 here is CASSPNFGTGASTGELFF. CDR3 DNA sequence: TGTGCCAGCAGCCCAAACTTCGGGACAGGGGCTTCCACCGGGGAGCTGTTTTTT.

The chain couples TRBV6-2 or TRBV6-3 to TRBJ2-3; D might be TRBD2 (6 bases). Germline V CDR1 and CDR2: MNHEY, SVGEGT. The CDR3 is made up of 16 amino acids. V was pared by 4 bases and J by 5 bases, with 19 bases between. The CDR3: CASSFPAGQARDTQYF. CDR3 coding DNA: TGTGCCAGCAGTTTTCCAGCGGGCCAAGCAAGAGATACGCAGTATTTT.

The V and J genes are TRBV6-5 and TRBJ1-1, with TRBD1 matching over 7 bases. The CDR3 spans 13 residues. Trimming took 6 bases from V and 0 from J; bases not matched to a gene: 1. CDR1 is MNHEY and CDR2 is SVGAGI in the germline V gene. In DNA, the CDR3 is TGTGCCAGCAGGACAGGGTTGAACACTGAAGCTTTCTTT. Its translation is CASRTGLNTEAFF.

The chain links TRBV11-2 to TRBJ2-1; 7 bases match TRBD2. The CDR3 extends over 15 amino acids. CDR1 is SGHAT, CDR2 FQNNGV, per germline. V was pared by 4 bases and J by 2 bases, with 5 bases of the junction left unmatched. The CDR3 nucleotides are TGTGCCAGCAGCTCGAGCAGCGGGGCCTACAATGAGCAGTTCTTC. As protein: CASSSSSGAYNEQFF.

The chain's CDR3 is CASTGGGQGGQTDTQYF. The CDR3 nucleotides are TGTGCCAGCACCGGGGGGGGACAGGGCGGGCAGACAGATACGCAGTATTTT. The gene calls are TRBV14 and TRBJ2-3, with D maybe TRBD1 (9 bases). Deletions cut 7 bases from V and 3 bases from J, with 23 bases between. Looked up from germline, CDR1 is SGHDN and CDR2 is FVKESK. This CDR3 comprises 17 residues.

The chain recombines TRBV5-6 with TRBJ1-1; D might be TRBD1 (5 bases). Germline V gene lookup returns CDR1 SGHDT and CDR2 YYEEEE. CDR3 length: 14 amino acids. Trimming cost V 5 bases and J 9 bases, with 20 bases left between them. CDR3 nucleotide sequence: TGTGCCAGCAGTTCCCAAGACAGAACAATACAAGCTTTCTTT. Translating gives CASSSQDRTIQAFF.

The chain couples TRBV18 to TRBJ1-2; no reliable D call. CDR1 is KGHSH and CDR2 is LQKENI in the germline V gene. The CDR3 totals 15 residues. V was pared by 3 bases and J by 0 bases, with 11 bases between. The CDR3 here is CASSPPRTTNYGYTF. CDR3 DNA sequence: TGTGCCAGCTCACCCCCCAGGACTACTAACTATGGCTACACCTTC.

V is TRBV2 and J is TRBJ2-5, with 9 bases that match TRBD2. Germline V CDR1 and CDR2: SNHLY, FYNNEI. After removal of 4 bases from V and 3 bases from J, the junction contained 12 bases not matched to a gene. There are 17 residues in the CDR3. The CDR3 loop is CASSGGGGAGKEETQYF. CDR3 bases: TGTGCCAGCAGTGGAGGCGGGGGGGCTGGTAAGGAAGAGACCCAGTACTTC.

The chain uses TRBV9 and TRBJ1-1, with D possibly matching TRBD1 (5 bases). The CDR3 is 14 residues long. Trimming cost V 4 bases and J 6 bases, with 16 bases left between them. Germline V gene data show CDR1 as SGDLS and CDR2 as YYNGEE. CDR3 DNA: TGTGCCAGCAGCCCATCCCCCGGAGGGGCTGAAGCTTTCTTT. The encoded protein is CASSPSPGGAEAFF.

The count of this clone is one. This chain links TRBV18 with TRBJ1-1; 10 bases line up with TRBD1. The CDR3 runs 16 residues. J gave up 0 bases and V 0 bases, and 1 base lay outside the gene matches. Germline V gene sequence: CDR1 KGHSH, CDR2 LQKENI. CDR3 DNA sequence: TGTGCCAGCTCACCACCGGGACAGGGGATGAACACTGAAGCTTTCTTT. This codes for CASSPPGQGMNTEAFF.

V is TRBV6-6 and J is TRBJ2-7; possible D gene TRBD2, 5 bases. CDR1 and CDR2 from the germline V gene are MNHNY and SVGAGI (reference sequence). The V gene lost 4 bases and the J gene lost 5 bases, with 18 bases spanning the gap. The CDR3 is made up of 15 amino acids. This chain's CDR3 is CASSLNPGRRNEQYF. The CDR3 coding sequence is TGTGCCAGCAGTTTGAATCCCGGTCGGAGGAACGAGCAGTACTTC.

The chain recombines TRBV14 with TRBJ2-7; a possible D gene is TRBD2 (5 bases). Trimming removed 4 bases at V and 1 base at J, with 14 bases between. The germline V gene has CDR1 SGHDN and CDR2 FVKESK. CDR3 length equals 15 residues. This CDR3 reads CASSLWQTISYEQYF. For the CDR3, the DNA is TGTGCCAGCAGCCTCTGGCAGACTATTTCCTACGAGCAGTACTTC.

The V and J genes are TRBV6-6 and TRBJ1-4, with D hard to call. There are 12 residues in the CDR3. Trimming stripped 4 bases from V and 3 bases from J, with 3 bases between. Per germline, CDR1 MNHNY and CDR2 SVGAGI (reference sequence). DNA of the CDR3: TGTGCCAGCAGTTTCGCTAATGAAAAACTGTTTTTT. Residues: CASSFANEKLFF.

This clone occurred a few times. The rearrangement links TRBV5-8 to TRBJ1-3; D unresolved. The V gene lost 0 bases and the J gene lost 0 bases, with 10 bases spanning the gap. Germline CDR1 is SGHTS and CDR2 is YDEGEE. This CDR3 spans 16 amino acids. This CDR3 reads CASSLEDTFSGNTIYF. CDR3 nucleotides: TGTGCCAGCAGCTTGGAAGACACCTTCTCTGGAAACACCATATATTTT.

The V gene is TRBV3-1 (or the pseudogene TRBV3-2), the J gene TRBJ2-5; TRBD2 matches at 7 bases. The CDR3 spans 19 residues. CDR1 is LGHDT, CDR2 YNNKEL, per germline (reference sequence). V lost 3 bases and J lost 0; bases outside the gene matches: 16. Here the CDR3 reads CASSHHLGLERGHQETQYF. CDR3 sequence (DNA): TGTGCCAGCAGCCACCACCTTGGGCTTGAGCGGGGCCACCAAGAGACCCAGTACTTC.

The chain combines TRBV18 with TRBJ1-1; perhaps TRBD1 as D (5 bases). The CDR3 spans 16 residues. Germline assignment: CDR1 KGHSH and CDR2 LQKENI. V lost 1 base, J lost 0 bases, and 12 bases lay in between. The CDR3: CASSPLSAGVNTEAFF. The CDR3 DNA reads TGTGCCAGCTCACCACTTTCGGCGGGGGTGAACACTGAAGCTTTCTTT.

This sequence joins TRBV18 and TRBJ1-6, with 7 bases aligning to TRBD1. Germline assignment: CDR1 KGHSH and CDR2 LQKENI. Unmatched junction bases numbered 5, after V lost 8 bases and J lost 7 bases. The CDR3 runs 13 residues. CDR3 region: CASTTGPNSPLHF. The CDR3 DNA sequence: TGTGCCAGCACGACAGGGCCGAATTCACCCCTCCACTTT.

The V and J genes are TRBV19 and TRBJ2-3, with D hard to call. CDR1 and CDR2 (germline): LNHDA, SQIVND (reference sequence). V was cut by 5 bases and J by 0 bases, with 9 bases left in between. The CDR3 consists of 14 residues. Here the CDR3 reads CASSQEASTDTQYF. CDR3 sequence (DNA): TGTGCCAGTAGTCAAGAAGCGAGCACAGATACGCAGTATTTT.

V is TRBV2 and J is TRBJ1-1, with a weak D call TRBD1 (5 bases). Trimming stripped 4 bases from V and 7 bases from J, with 19 bases between. The germline V gene has CDR1 SNHLY and CDR2 FYNNEI. This CDR3 spans 15 amino acids. The CDR3 spells CASSVWNTGGGEAFF. The DNA for the CDR3 is TGTGCCAGCAGTGTTTGGAATACCGGCGGGGGTGAAGCTTTCTTT.

The chain joins TRBV18 to TRBJ1-2; a possible D gene is TRBD1 (5 bases). The length of the CDR3 is 13 residues. CDR1 KGHSH and CDR2 LQKENI come from the germline V gene. Trimming took off 2 bases at V and 4 bases at J, with 8 bases between the two ends. CDR3 coding DNA: TGTGCCAGCTCACCAGAGACAGCCTATGGCTACACCTTC. It translates to CASSPETAYGYTF.

J is TRBJ2-7 and V is TRBV5-6; no reliable D call. Germline-derived CDR1 and CDR2 are SGHDT and YYEEEE. This CDR3 is 11 amino acids long. V was shortened by 3 bases and J by 3 bases, with 4 bases between the two germline ends. CDR3 sequence reads: CASSSNYEQYF. The CDR3 DNA sequence: TGTGCCAGCAGCTCTAACTACGAGCAGTACTTC.

The genes are TRBV4-3 and TRBJ2-3; perhaps TRBD2 as D (5 bases). The length of the CDR3 is 12 residues. CDR1 is LGHNA, CDR2 YSLEER, per germline. V lost 6 bases, J lost 1 base, and 5 bases lay in between. The CDR3 reads CASRGGTDTQYF. CDR3 DNA sequence: TGCGCCAGCAGGGGAGGCACAGATACGCAGTATTTT.

V and J are TRBV6-5 and TRBJ2-3; no definite D call. This CDR3 is built from 14 residues. V gave up 0 bases and J gave up 3 bases, with 7 bases separating them. Per germline, CDR1 MNHEY and CDR2 SVGAGI. CDR3 sequence (DNA): TGTGCCAGCAGTTACTCCCAGGTAACAGATACGCAGTATTTT. This translates into CASSYSQVTDTQYF.